The source of this TCR beta chain is a study of T cell repertoires in cytomegalovirus infection. About the research overall: From public TCR beta signatures came an indication of both CMV infection and matching HLA type. Study-wide results and limits: In two of eight donors, the top clonotype was HLA-C-restricted CMV-specific. Cumulated frequencies of public TCR beta families served to identify carriers of CMV plus the relevant HLA.

TCRdb analysed the reads with MiXCR anew, one entry per CDR3 protein. The data hold 150,000 to 200,000 distinct CDR3 sequences, with 28% observed a single time. In the case of this clonotype: The antigen is unknown.

Germline V lookup: CDR1 DFQATT, CDR2 SNEGSKA (reference sequence). CDR3 length: 14 amino acids. V lost 4 bases and J 1 base, leaving 12 bases between the germline ends. What was sequenced was PBMCs. This TCR derives from a human donor in good health (CMV status not recorded). Some clones in this sample may be carry-over from other donors' samples. The V call is TRBV20-1, the J call TRBJ2-3; tentative D call: TRBD1 (5 bases). As DNA, the CDR3 is TGCAGTGCTACGGACATGACTGGCACAGATACGCAGTATTTT. It translates to CSATDMTGTDTQYF.